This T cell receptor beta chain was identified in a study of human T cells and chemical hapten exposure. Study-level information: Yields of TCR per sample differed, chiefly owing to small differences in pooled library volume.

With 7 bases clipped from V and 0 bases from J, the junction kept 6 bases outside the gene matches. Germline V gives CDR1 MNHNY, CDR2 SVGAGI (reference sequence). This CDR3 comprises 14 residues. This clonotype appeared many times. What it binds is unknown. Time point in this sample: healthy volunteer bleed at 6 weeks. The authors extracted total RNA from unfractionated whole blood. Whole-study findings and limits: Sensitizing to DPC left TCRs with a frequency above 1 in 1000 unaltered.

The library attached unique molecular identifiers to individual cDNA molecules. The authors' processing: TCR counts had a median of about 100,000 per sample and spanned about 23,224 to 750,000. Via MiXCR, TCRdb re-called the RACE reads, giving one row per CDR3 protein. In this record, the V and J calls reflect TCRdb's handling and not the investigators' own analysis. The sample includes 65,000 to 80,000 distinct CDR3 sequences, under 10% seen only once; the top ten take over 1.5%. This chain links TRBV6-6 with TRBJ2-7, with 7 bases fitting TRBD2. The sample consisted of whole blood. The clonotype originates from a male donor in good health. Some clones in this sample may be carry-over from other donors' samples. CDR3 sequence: CASTVAGSSYEQYF. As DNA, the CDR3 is TGTGCCAGCACCGTAGCGGGCAGCTCCTACGAGCAGTACTTC.